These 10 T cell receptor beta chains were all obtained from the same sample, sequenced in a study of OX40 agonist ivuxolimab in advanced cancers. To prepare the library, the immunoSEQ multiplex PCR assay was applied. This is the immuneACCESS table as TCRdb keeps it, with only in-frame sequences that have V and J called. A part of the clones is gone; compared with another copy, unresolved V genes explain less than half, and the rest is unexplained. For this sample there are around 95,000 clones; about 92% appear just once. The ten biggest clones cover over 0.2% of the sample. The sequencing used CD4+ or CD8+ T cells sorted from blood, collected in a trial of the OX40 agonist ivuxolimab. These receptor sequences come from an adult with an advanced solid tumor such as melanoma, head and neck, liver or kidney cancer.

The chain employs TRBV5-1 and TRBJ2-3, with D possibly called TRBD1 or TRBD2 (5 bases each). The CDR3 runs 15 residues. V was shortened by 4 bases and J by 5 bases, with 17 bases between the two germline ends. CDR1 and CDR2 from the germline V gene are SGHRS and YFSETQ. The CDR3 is CASSLLRRGQDTQYF. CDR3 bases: TGCGCCAGCAGCCTACTTCGTCGGGGCCAAGATACGCAGTATTTT.

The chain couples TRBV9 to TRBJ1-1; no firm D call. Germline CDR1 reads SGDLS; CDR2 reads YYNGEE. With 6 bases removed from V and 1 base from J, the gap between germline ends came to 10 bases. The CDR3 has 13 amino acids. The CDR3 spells CASNRMGNTEAFF. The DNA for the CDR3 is TGTGCCAGCAACCGGATGGGGAACACTGAAGCTTTCTTT.

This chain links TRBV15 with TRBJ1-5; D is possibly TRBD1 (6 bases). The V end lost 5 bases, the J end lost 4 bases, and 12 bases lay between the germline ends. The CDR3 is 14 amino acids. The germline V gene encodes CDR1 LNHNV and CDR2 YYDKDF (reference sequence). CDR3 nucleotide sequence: TGTGCCACCAGCGGGGGGGGGCCTAATCAGCCCCAGCATTTT. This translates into CATSGGGPNQPQHF. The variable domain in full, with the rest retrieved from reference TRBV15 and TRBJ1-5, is DAMVIQNPRYQVTQFGKPVTLSCSQTLNHNVMYWYQQKSSQAPKLLFHYYDKDFNNEADTPDNFQSRRPNTSFCFLDIRSPGLGDTAMYLCATSGGGPNQPQHFGDGTRLSIL.

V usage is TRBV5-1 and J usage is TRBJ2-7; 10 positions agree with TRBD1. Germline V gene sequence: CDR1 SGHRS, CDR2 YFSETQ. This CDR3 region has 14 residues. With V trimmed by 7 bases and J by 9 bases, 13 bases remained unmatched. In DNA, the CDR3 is TGCGCCAGCGAGTCCGGGACAGGGGTTTCTCGGCAGTACTTC. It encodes CASESGTGVSRQYF.

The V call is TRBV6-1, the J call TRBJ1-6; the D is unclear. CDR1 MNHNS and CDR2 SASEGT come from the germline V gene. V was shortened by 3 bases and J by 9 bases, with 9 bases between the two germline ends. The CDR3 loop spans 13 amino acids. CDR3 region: CASSDPAGSPLHF. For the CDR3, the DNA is TGTGCCAGCAGTGACCCCGCGGGTTCACCCCTCCACTTT.

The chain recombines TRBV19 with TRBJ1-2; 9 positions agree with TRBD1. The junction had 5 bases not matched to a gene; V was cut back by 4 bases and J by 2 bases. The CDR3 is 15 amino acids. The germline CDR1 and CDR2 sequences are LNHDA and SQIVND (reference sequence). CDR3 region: CASSTAGTGNYGYTF. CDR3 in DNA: TGTGCCAGTAGTACGGCCGGGACAGGGAACTATGGCTACACCTTC.

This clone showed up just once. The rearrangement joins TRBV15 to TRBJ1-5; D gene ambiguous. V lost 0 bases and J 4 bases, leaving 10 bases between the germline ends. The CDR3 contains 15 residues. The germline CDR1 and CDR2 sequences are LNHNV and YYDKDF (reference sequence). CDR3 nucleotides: TGTGCCACCAGCAGAGATCTCCAGTTTAATCAGCCCCAGCATTTT. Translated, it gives CATSRDLQFNQPQHF. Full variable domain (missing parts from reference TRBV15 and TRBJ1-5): DAMVIQNPRYQVTQFGKPVTLSCSQTLNHNVMYWYQQKSSQAPKLLFHYYDKDFNNEADTPDNFQSRRPNTSFCFLDIRSPGLGDTAMYLCATSRDLQFNQPQHFGDGTRLSIL.

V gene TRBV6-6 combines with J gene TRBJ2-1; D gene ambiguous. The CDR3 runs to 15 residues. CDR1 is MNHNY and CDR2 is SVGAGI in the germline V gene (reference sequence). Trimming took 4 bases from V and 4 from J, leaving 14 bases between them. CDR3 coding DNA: TGTGCCAGCAGTTCTCACGCGAACGTTTACAATGAGCAGTTCTTC. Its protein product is CASSSHANVYNEQFF.

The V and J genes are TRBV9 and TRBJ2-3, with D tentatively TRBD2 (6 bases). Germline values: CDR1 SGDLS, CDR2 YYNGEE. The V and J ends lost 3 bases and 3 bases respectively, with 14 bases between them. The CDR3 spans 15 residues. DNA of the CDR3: TGTGCCAGCAGCGCGAAGCGGACTATAACAGATACGCAGTATTTT. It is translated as CASSAKRTITDTQYF.

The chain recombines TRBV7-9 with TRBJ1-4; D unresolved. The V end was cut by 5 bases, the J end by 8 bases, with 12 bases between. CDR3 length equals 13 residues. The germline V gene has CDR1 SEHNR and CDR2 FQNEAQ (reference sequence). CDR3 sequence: CASSLALGEKLFF. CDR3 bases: TGTGCCAGCAGCCTTGCCCTAGGGGAAAAACTGTTTTTT.